Given below is one TCR beta chain in context. This sample is drawn from a study of blood T cell repertoires in COVID-19. Across the study: The study drew acute and convalescent COVID-19 samples from the United States, Italy and Spain.

This CDR3 comprises 15 residues. Germline trimming cut 3 bases from V and 7 bases from J; bases unmatched to any gene: 12. The germline V gene has CDR1 SQVTM and CDR2 ANQGSEA. Per the original data handling: Scientists estimated how many nucleated cells there were by amplifying reference gene primers. Produced via immunoSEQ multiplex PCR; TCRdb's table is partial and in-frame only. The V and J calls and clone size come from that table; D and trimming were worked out from the DNA. The sample lists 150,000 to 200,000 clones; 70% to 90% were seen once. Sequencing was carried out using peripheral blood. This sequence was found in a man aged 50 to 59 with active or convalescent COVID-19. The genes are TRBV29-1 and TRBJ1-1; 9 positions agree with TRBD1. The CDR3 is CSVDDRGFSDREAFF. As DNA, the CDR3 is TGCAGCGTTGACGACAGGGGGTTTTCCGATCGTGAAGCTTTCTTT.